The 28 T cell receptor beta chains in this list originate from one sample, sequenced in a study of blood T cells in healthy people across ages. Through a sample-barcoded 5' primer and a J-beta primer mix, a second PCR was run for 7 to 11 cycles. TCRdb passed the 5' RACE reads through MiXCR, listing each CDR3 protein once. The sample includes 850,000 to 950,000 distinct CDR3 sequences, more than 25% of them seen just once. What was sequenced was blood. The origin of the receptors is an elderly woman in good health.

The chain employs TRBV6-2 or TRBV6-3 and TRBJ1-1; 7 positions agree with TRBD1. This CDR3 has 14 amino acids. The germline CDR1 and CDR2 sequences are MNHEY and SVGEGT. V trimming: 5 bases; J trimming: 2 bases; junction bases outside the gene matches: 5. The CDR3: CASSDDRANTEAFF. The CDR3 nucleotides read TGTGCCAGCAGTGACGACAGGGCAAACACTGAAGCTTTCTTT.

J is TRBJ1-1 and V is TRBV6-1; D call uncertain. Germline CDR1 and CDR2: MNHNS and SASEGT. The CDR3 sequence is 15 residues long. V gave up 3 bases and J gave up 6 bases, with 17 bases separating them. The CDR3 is CASSDIAAKLAEAFF. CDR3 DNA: TGTGCCAGCAGTGACATTGCAGCGAAGCTCGCTGAAGCTTTCTTT.

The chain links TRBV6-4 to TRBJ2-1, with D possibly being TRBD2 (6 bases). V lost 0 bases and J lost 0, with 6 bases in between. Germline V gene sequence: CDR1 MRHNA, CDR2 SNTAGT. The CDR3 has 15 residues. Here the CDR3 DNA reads TGTGCCAGCAGTGACTCTAGCGGCTCCTACAATGAGCAGTTCTTC. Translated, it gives CASSDSSGSYNEQFF.

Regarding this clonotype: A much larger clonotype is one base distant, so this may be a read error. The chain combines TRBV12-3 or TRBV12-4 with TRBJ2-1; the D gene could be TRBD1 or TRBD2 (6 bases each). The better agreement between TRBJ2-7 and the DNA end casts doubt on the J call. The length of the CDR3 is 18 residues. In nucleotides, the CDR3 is TGTGCCAGCAGTCCGCCAATGGGGGGCCCTAGCTCCTACAATGAGCAGTACTTC. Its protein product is CASSPPMGGPSSYNEQYF.

CDR3: CASSGGLDTRYSYEQYF. The CDR3, as DNA: TGCGCCAGCAGCGGAGGATTGGACACTAGATACTCCTACGAGCAGTACTTC. The chain recombines TRBV5-1 with TRBJ2-7; D tentatively fits TRBD1 or TRBD2 (5 bases each). The CDR3 consists of 17 residues. CDR1 is SGHRS, CDR2 YFSETQ, per germline. V lost 4 bases and J 0 bases, leaving 20 bases between the germline ends.

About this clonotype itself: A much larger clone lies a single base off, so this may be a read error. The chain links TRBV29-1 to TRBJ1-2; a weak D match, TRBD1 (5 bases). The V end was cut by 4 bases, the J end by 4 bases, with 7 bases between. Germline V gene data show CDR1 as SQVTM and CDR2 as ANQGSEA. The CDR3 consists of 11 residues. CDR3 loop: CSVVRGYGYTF. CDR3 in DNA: TGCAGCGTTGTAAGGGGCTATGGCTACACCTTC.

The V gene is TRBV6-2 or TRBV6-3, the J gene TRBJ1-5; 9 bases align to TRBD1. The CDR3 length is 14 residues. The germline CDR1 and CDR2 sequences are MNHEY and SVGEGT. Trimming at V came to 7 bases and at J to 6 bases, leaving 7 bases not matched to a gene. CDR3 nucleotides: TGTGCCAGCACCGAGACAGGGGGGAGTCAGCCCCAGCATTTT. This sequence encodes CASTETGGSQPQHF.

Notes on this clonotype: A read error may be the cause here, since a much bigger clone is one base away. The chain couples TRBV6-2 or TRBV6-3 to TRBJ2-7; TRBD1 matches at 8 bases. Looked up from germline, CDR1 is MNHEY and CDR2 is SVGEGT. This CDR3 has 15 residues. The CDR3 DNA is TGTGCCAGCAGTTTAAACAGGGGGAGCTCCTACGGGCAGTACTTC. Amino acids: CASSLNRGSSYGQYF.

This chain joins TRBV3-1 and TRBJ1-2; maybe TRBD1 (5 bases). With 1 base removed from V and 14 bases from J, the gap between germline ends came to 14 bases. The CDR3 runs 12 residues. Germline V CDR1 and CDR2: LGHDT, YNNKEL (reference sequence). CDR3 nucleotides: TGTGCCAGCAGCCAAGTGGGGCAGGGAGAGACCTTC. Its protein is CASSQVGQGETF.

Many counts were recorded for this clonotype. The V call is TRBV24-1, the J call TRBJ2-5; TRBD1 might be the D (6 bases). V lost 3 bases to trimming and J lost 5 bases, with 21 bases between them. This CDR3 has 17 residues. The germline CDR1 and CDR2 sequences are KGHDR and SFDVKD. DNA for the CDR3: TGTGCCACCAGTGATGGTGGGGGCGCCGTTCGTTCCGAGACCCAGTACTTC. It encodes CATSDGGGAVRSETQYF.

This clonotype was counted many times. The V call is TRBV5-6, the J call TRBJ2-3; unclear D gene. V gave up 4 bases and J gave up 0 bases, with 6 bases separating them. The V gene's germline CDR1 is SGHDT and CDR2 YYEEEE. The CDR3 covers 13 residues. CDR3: CASSEYSTDTQYF. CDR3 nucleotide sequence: TGTGCCAGCAGCGAGTATAGCACAGATACGCAGTATTTT.

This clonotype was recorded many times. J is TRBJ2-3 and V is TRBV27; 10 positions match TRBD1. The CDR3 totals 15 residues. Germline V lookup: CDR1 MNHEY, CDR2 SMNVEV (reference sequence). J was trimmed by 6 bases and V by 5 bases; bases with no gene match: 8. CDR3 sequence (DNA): TGTGCCAGCAGTCCCCAGGGACAGGGGAGGGATACGCAGTATTTT. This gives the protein CASSPQGQGRDTQYF.

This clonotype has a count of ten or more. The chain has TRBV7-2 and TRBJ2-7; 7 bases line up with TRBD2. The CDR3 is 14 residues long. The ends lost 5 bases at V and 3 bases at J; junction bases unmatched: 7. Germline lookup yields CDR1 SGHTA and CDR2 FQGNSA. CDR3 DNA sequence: TGTGCCAGCAGCCCTGCGGGGGATGTCTACGAGCAGTACTTC. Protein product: CASSPAGDVYEQYF.

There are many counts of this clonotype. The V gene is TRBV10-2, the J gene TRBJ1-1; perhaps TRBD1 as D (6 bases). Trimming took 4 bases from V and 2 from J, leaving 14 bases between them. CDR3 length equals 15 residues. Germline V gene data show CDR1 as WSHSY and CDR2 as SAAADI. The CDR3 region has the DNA TGCGCCAGCAGTGGTCTCAGGGGAACTAACACTGAAGCTTTCTTT. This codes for CASSGLRGTNTEAFF.

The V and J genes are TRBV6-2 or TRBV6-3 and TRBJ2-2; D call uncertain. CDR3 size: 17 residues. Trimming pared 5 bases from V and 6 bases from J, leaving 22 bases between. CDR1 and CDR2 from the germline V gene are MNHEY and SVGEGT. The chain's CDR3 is CASSTSGPGLSPGELFF. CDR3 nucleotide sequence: TGTGCCAGCAGTACCTCCGGGCCAGGCTTGAGTCCCGGGGAGCTGTTTTTT.

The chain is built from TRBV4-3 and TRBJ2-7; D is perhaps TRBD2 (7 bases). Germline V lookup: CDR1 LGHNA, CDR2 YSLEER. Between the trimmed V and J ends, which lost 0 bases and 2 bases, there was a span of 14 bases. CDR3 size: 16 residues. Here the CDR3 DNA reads TGCGCCAGCAGCCAAGATCGGAGGGGGGGTGCCTACGAGCAGTACTTC. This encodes CASSQDRRGGAYEQYF.

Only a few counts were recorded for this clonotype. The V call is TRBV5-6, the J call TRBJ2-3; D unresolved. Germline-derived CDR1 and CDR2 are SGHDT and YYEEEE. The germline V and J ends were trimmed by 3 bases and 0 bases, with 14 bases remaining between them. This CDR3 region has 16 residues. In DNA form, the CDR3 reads TGTGCCAGCAGCTGGACCCCGTTGGCTAGCACAGATACGCAGTATTTT. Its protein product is CASSWTPLASTDTQYF. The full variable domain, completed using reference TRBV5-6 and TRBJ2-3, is DAGVTQSPTHLIKTRGQQVTLRCSPKSGHDTVSWYQQALGQGPQFIFQYYEEEERQRGNFPDRFSGHQFPNYSSELNVNALLLGDSALYLCASSWTPLASTDTQYFGPGTRLTVL.

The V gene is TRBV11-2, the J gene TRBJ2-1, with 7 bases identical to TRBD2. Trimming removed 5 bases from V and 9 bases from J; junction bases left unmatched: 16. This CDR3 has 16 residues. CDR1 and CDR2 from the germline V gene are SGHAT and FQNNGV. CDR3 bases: TGTGCCAGCAGCCTGGGGGTCGGGACTAATGTCGGTGAGCAGTTCTTC. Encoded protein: CASSLGVGTNVGEQFF.

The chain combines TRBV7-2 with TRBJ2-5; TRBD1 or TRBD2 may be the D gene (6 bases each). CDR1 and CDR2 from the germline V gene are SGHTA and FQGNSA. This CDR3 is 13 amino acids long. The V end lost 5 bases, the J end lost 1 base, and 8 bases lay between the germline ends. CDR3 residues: CTSSRGVQETQYF. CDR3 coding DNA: TGTACCAGCAGCAGGGGGGTCCAAGAGACCCAGTACTTC.

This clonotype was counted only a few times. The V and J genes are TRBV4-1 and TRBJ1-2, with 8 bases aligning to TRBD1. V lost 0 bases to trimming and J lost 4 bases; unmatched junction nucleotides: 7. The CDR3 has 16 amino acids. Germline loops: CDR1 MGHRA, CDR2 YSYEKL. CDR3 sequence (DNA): TGCGCCAGCAGCCAAGAATATCAGGGGGCGAGCTATGGCTACACCTTC. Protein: CASSQEYQGASYGYTF.

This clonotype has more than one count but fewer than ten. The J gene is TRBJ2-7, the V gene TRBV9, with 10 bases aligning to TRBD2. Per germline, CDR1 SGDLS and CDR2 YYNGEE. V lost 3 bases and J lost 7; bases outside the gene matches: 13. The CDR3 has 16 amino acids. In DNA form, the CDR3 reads TGTGCCAGCAGCGCCCGAGCTAGCGGGGGTTTAAATGAGCAGTACTTC. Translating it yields CASSARASGGLNEQYF.

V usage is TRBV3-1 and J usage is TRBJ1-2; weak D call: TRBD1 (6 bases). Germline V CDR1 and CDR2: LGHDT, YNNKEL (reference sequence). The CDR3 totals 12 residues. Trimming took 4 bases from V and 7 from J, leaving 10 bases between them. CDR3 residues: CASSPGVGGYTF. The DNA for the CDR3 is TGTGCCAGCAGCCCAGGGGTTGGTGGCTACACCTTC.

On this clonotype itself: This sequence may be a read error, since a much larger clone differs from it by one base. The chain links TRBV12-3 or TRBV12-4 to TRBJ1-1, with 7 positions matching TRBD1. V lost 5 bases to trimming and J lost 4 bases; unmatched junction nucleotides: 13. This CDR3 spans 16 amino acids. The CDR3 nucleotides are TGTGCCAGCAGTCGCCGGGGCAGGCCAGGGGGCACTGAAGCTTTCTTT. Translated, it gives CASSRRGRPGGTEAFF.

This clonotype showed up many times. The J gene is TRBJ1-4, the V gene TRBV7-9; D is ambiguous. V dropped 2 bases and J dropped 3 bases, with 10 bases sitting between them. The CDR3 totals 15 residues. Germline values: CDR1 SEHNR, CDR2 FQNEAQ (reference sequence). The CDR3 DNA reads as TGTGCCAGCAGCTTAATGAGTGGGCCTAATGAAAAACTGTTTTTT. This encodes CASSLMSGPNEKLFF. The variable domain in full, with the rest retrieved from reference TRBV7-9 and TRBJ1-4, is DTGVSQNPRHKITKRGQNVTFRCDPISEHNRLYWYRQTLGQGPEFLTYFQNEAQLEKSRLLSDRFSAERPKGSFSTLEIQRTEQGDSAMYLCASSLMSGPNEKLFFGSGTQLSVL.

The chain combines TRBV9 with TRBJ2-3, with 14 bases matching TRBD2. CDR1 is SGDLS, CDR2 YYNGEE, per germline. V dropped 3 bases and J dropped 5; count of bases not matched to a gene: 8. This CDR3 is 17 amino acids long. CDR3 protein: CASSERLAGGPIDTQYF. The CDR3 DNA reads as TGTGCCAGCAGCGAGAGACTAGCGGGGGGGCCGATAGATACGCAGTATTTT.

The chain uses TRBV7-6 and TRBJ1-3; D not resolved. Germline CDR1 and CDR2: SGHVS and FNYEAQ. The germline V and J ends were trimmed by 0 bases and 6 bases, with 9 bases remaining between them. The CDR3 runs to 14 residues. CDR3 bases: TGTGCCAGCAGCTTAGCGCAACAGCTAAACACCATATATTTT. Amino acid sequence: CASSLAQQLNTIYF.

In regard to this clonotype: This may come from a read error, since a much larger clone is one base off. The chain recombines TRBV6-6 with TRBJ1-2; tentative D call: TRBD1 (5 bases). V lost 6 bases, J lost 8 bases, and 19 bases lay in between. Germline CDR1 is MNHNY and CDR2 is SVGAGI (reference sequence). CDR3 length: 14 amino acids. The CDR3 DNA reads TGTGCCAGCAGGCCACAAGCAGGGTTTGGGGGCTACACCTTC. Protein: CASRPQAGFGGYTF.

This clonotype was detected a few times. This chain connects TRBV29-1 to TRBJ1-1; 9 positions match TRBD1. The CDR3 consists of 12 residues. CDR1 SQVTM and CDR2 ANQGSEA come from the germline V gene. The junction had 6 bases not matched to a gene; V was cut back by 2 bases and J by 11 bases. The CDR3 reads CSVESQGAVAFF. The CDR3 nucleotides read TGCAGCGTTGAATCACAGGGGGCAGTGGCTTTCTTT.